This T cell receptor (beta chain) was captured by sequencing in a study of control samples from healthy donors and cancer patients. Sequencing used immunoSEQ multiplex PCR; TCRdb keeps in-frame clones, though not all of them. The data hold 120,000 or so clones, with roughly 84% observed a single time. V lost 5 bases and J lost 3, with 10 bases in between. There are 13 residues in the CDR3. Germline lookup yields CDR1 MNHEY and CDR2 SVGAGI. The sequence came from a young man in good health. Sequencing was done on a sample of blood. The genes are TRBV6-5 and TRBJ1-2, with D maybe TRBD1 (5 bases). Written as DNA, the CDR3 is TGTGCCAGCAGTATCGGGGACCACTATGGCTACACCTTC. It encodes CASSIGDHYGYTF.